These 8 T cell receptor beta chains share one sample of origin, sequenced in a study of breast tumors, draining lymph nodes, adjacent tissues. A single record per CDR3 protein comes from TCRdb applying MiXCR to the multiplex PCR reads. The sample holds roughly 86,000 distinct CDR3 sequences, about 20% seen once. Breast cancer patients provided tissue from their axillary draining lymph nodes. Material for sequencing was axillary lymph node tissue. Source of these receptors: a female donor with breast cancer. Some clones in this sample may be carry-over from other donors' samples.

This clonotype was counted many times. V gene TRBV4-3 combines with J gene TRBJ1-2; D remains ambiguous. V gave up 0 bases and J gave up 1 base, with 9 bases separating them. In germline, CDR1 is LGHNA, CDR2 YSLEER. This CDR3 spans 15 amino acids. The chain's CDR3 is CASSQDSYLNYGYTF. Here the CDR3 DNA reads TGCGCCAGCAGCCAAGATAGTTATCTTAACTATGGCTACACCTTC.

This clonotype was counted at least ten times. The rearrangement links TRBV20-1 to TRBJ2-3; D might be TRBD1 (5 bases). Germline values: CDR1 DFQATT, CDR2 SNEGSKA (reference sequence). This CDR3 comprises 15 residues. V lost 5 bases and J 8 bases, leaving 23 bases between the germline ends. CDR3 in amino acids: CSAASGWPQIGTQYF. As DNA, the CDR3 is TGCAGTGCTGCATCAGGGTGGCCACAGATAGGTACGCAGTATTTT.

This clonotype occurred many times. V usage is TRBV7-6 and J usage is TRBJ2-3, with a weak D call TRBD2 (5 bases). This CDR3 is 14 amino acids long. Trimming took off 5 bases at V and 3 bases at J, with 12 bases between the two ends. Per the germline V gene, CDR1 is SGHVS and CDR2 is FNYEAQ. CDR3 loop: CASSPLGETDTQYF. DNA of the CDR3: TGTGCCAGCAGCCCCCTGGGAGAGACAGATACGCAGTATTTT. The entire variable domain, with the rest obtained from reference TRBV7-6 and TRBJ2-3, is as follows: GAGVSQSPRYKVTKRGQDVALRCDPISGHVSLYWYRQALGQGPEFLTYFNYEAQQDKSGLPNDRFSAERPEGSISTLTIQRTEQRDSAMYRCASSPLGETDTQYFGPGTRLTVL.

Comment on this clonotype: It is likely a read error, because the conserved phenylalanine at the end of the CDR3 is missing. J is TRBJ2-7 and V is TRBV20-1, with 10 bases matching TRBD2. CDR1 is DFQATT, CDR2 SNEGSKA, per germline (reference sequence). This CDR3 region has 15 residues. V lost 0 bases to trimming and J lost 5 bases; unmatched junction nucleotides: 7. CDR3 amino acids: CSARDSSGSGNEQYL. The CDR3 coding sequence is TGCAGTGCTAGAGACTCTAGCGGGAGTGGCAACGAGCAGTACCTC.

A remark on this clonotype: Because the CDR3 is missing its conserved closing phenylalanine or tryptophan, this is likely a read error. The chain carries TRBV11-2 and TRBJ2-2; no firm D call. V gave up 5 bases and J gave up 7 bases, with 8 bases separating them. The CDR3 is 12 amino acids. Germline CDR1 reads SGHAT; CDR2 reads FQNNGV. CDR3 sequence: CASSRNLGELFS. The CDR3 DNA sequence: TGTGCCAGCAGCAGGAACCTCGGGGAGCTGTTTTCT.

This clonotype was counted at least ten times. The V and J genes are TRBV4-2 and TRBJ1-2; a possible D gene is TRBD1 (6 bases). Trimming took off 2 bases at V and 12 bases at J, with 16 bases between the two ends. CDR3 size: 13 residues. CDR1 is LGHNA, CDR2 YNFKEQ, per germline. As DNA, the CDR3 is TGTGCCAGCAGCCAATCCCAGGGGATGCCGAACACCTTC. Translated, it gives CASSQSQGMPNTF.

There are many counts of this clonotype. The DNA for the CDR3 is TGCAGTGCTAGAATTAGCGGGAGGGCGGTCACCGGGGAGCTGTTTTTT. As protein: CSARISGRAVTGELFF. This chain uses TRBV20-1 with TRBJ2-2; 11 bases are a match to TRBD2. The CDR3 runs to 16 residues. Germline V gives CDR1 DFQATT, CDR2 SNEGSKA (reference sequence). The ends lost 2 bases at V and 4 bases at J; junction bases unmatched: 6.

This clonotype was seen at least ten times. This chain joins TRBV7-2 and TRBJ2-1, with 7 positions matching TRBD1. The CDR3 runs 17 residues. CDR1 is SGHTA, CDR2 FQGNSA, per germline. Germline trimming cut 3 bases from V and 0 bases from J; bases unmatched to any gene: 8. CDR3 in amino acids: CASSFADRVRSYNEQFF. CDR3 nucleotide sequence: TGTGCCAGCAGCTTTGCAGACAGGGTTCGCTCCTACAATGAGCAGTTCTTC.